Following are 2 T cell receptor beta chains from one sample sequenced in a study of metastatic and nonmetastatic thyroid tumors. Patients underwent thyroid surgery, and none had received any treatment before it. MiXCR re-clonotyped the PCR reads for TCRdb. The sample consists of tens of thousands of clones, approximately 20% of them appearing once. Sequenced: blood. The receptors originated from a male donor with papillary thyroid cancer or a benign thyroid nodule (not recorded which). Some clones in this sample may be carry-over from other donors' samples.

By its share, this clone is medium-sized (0.01 to 0.1%). This chain uses TRBV5-1 with TRBJ2-7, with 7 bases that match TRBD1. In germline, CDR1 is SGHRS, CDR2 YFSETQ. V lost 1 base, J lost 5 bases, and 0 bases stayed unmatched. This CDR3 has 12 amino acids. The CDR3 protein is CASSLTGDEQYF. Written as DNA, the CDR3 is TGCGCCAGCAGCTTGACAGGGGACGAGCAGTACTTC. The full variable domain, its missing parts supplied by reference TRBV5-1 and TRBJ2-7, is KAGVTQTPRYLIKTRGQQVTLSCSPISGHRSVSWYQQTPGQGLQFLFEYFSETQRNKGNFPGRFSGRQFSNSRSEMNVSTLELGDSALYLCASSLTGDEQYFGPGTRLTVT.

This clone appeared many times. The CDR3 protein is CASSPGDSEAFF. The CDR3 DNA sequence: TGTGCCAGCAGCCCCGGGGACAGTGAAGCTTTCTTT. The V and J genes are TRBV9 and TRBJ1-1; 7 positions match TRBD1. J gave up 7 bases and V 4 bases, and 4 bases lay outside the gene matches. The CDR3 runs 12 residues. The germline V gene has CDR1 SGDLS and CDR2 YYNGEE.